The next 32 T cell receptor beta chains were all read from a single sample in a study of blood T cell repertoires in COVID-19. Clones were sequenced by immunoSEQ multiplex PCR, and TCRdb holds only the in-frame ones, with some missing. The sample shows 100,000 to 120,000 clones, more than 70% of them seen only once. Sequencing was performed on peripheral blood. The receptor source for this set is a woman aged 60 to 75 with COVID-19, enrolled during active disease.

The chain couples TRBV30 to TRBJ1-5; D is perhaps TRBD1 (6 bases). The CDR3 runs 15 residues. V was pared by 3 bases and J by 6 bases, with 18 bases between. The germline gives CDR1 GTSNPN, CDR2 SVGIG (reference sequence). CDR3 sequence reads: CAWSAGDYFGQPQHF. The CDR3 DNA reads as TGTGCCTGGAGCGCAGGGGACTACTTTGGTCAGCCCCAGCATTTT.

The CDR3 sequence is CSVADTGELFF. In DNA, the CDR3 is TGCAGCGTTGCGGACACCGGGGAGCTGTTTTTT. V usage is TRBV29-1 and J usage is TRBJ2-2; D unclear. Looked up from germline, CDR1 is SQVTM and CDR2 is ANQGSEA. The CDR3 is 11 amino acids. V was cut by 4 bases and J by 3 bases, with 3 bases left in between.

This chain links TRBV19 with TRBJ2-1, with a weak D call TRBD1 (5 bases). This CDR3 region has 13 residues. Germline assignment: CDR1 LNHDA and CDR2 SQIVND (reference sequence). Trimming took off 2 bases at V and 8 bases at J, with 10 bases between the two ends. The CDR3 is CASSIQGMDEQFF. The CDR3 DNA sequence: TGTGCCAGTAGTATACAGGGAATGGATGAGCAGTTCTTC. Full variable domain (missing parts from reference TRBV19 and TRBJ2-1): DGGITQSPKYLFRKEGQNVTLSCEQNLNHDAMYWYRQDPGQGLRLIYYSQIVNDFQKGDIAEGYSVSREKKESFPLTVTSAQKNPTAFYLCASSIQGMDEQFFGPGTRLTVL.

The V call is TRBV11-1, the J call TRBJ2-7, with D possibly being TRBD1 (6 bases). The germline V and J ends were trimmed by 5 bases and 4 bases, with 12 bases remaining between them. CDR1 is SGHAT and CDR2 is FQDESV in the germline V gene (reference sequence). The CDR3 is 13 residues long. For the CDR3, the DNA is TGTGCCAGCAGCCGAGATGGACAGTACGAGCAGTACTTC. Protein product: CASSRDGQYEQYF.

The rearrangement links TRBV3-1 (or the pseudogene TRBV3-2) to TRBJ1-1, with D hard to call. With 4 bases removed from V and 4 bases from J, the gap between germline ends came to 13 bases. CDR1 is LGHDT, CDR2 YNNKEL, per germline (reference sequence). CDR3 length: 14 amino acids. The CDR3 region has the DNA TGTGCCAGCAGCCCTAATCCGGGGAGCACTGAAGCTTTCTTT. Protein: CASSPNPGSTEAFF.

In the case of this clone: Lacking the conserved final phenylalanine or tryptophan, this CDR3 likely reflects a read error. The V call is TRBV11-3, the J call TRBJ2-4; a possible D gene is TRBD2 (6 bases). Trimming shortened V by 4 bases and J by 0 bases, and 10 bases separated the two germline ends. CDR1 SGHNT and CDR2 YENEEA come from the germline V gene. The CDR3 has 15 amino acids. CDR3 protein: CASSSGLLAKNIQYL. The CDR3 bases are TGTGCCAGCAGCTCGGGACTCCTAGCCAAAAACATTCAGTACCTC.

The gene calls are TRBV13 and TRBJ1-2; D possibly corresponds to TRBD1 (6 bases). V shed 5 bases and J shed 2 bases, with 15 bases lying between them. The germline gives CDR1 PRHDT, CDR2 FYEKMQ (reference sequence). This CDR3 is 15 amino acids long. CDR3 bases: TGTGCCAGCAGCCTAACACAGGGAAACAACTATGGCTACACCTTC. Its translation is CASSLTQGNNYGYTF.

The chain joins TRBV2 to TRBJ2-2; tentatively, D is TRBD2 (7 bases). V was trimmed by 8 bases and J by 2 bases, leaving 15 bases between them. This CDR3 has 15 amino acids. CDR1 is SNHLY, CDR2 FYNNEI, per germline. The CDR3 DNA follows: TGTGCCAGCGGGGGCCGGGACTATAACACCGGGGAGCTGTTTTTT. Protein: CASGGRDYNTGELFF.

The V and J genes are TRBV15 and TRBJ2-5; perhaps TRBD1 as D (5 bases). This CDR3 is built from 16 residues. V dropped 0 bases and J dropped 1 base, with 12 bases sitting between them. Germline lookup yields CDR1 LNHNV and CDR2 YYDKDF (reference sequence). Here the CDR3 DNA reads TGTGCCACCAGCAGAGATGAGTGGACACCCCAAGAGACCCAGTACTTC. This encodes CATSRDEWTPQETQYF.

The rearrangement links TRBV18 to TRBJ2-7, with TRBD1 identical over 8 bases. Per the germline V gene, CDR1 is KGHSH and CDR2 is LQKENI. The CDR3 length is 13 residues. J gave up 7 bases and V 3 bases, and 5 bases lay outside the gene matches. The CDR3, as DNA: TGTGCCAGCTCACCCGGGACAGGCGGGGAGCAGTACTTC. It specifies CASSPGTGGEQYF.

The chain employs TRBV25-1 and TRBJ1-4; the D is unclear. CDR1 is MGHDK and CDR2 is SYGVNS in the germline V gene. This CDR3 has 11 residues. Trimming cost V 7 bases and J 7 bases, with 7 bases left between them. CDR3 nucleotide sequence: TGTGCCAGCACCATCGGTGAAAAACTGTTTTTT. As protein: CASTIGEKLFF.

CDR3 nucleotides: TGTGCCAGCAGCCTTGTGGGACTAGCGGGGGCCGCAACGTACAATGAGCAGTTCTTC. It is translated as CASSLVGLAGAATYNEQFF. V and J are TRBV3-1 (or the pseudogene TRBV3-2) and TRBJ2-1; 14 bases fit TRBD2. The CDR3 loop spans 19 amino acids. Germline V gene lookup returns CDR1 LGHDT and CDR2 YNNKEL (reference sequence). Trimming at V came to 4 bases and at J to 4 bases, leaving 12 bases not matched to a gene.

This clone was counted at least ten times. The chain recombines TRBV19 with TRBJ1-2; D remains ambiguous. Germline CDR1 and CDR2: LNHDA and SQIVND (reference sequence). The CDR3 covers 13 residues. With 1 base removed from V and 6 bases from J, the gap between germline ends came to 9 bases. Written as DNA, the CDR3 is TGTGCCAGTAGTATAGGGGCTCAGGATGGCTACACCTTC. It specifies CASSIGAQDGYTF.

This chain links TRBV14 with TRBJ1-2, with D perhaps TRBD1 (5 bases). Germline assignment: CDR1 SGHDN and CDR2 FVKESK. The V and J ends lost 1 base and 8 bases respectively, with 14 bases between them. This CDR3 region has 14 residues. CDR3 sequence (DNA): TGTGCCAGCAGCCAAGTGCGGGACCCTAAGGGCTACACCTTC. Residues: CASSQVRDPKGYTF.

This clone was seen just once. The chain carries TRBV6-6 and TRBJ2-1; 9 bases match TRBD1. Germline CDR1 MNHNY, CDR2 SVGAGI (reference sequence). V dropped 1 base and J dropped 7; count of bases not matched to a gene: 5. The CDR3 sequence is 15 residues long. CDR3 sequence (DNA): TGTGCCAGCAGTTACTTTACAGGGGGCAGGAATGAGCAGTTCTTC. It codes for CASSYFTGGRNEQFF.

The CDR3, as DNA: TGTGCCAGTGCGGGGGGCCCAGGAGATACGCAGTATTTT. Its protein product is CASAGGPGDTQYF. The rearrangement links TRBV25-1 to TRBJ2-3, with TRBD2 matching 8 bases. CDR1 is MGHDK and CDR2 is SYGVNS in the germline V gene. The CDR3 has 13 amino acids. V lost 9 bases and J lost 5; bases outside the gene matches: 7.

The J gene is TRBJ2-3, the V gene TRBV2; perhaps TRBD1 as D (6 bases). Germline V gives CDR1 SNHLY, CDR2 FYNNEI. The CDR3 is 13 residues long. The V end was cut by 4 bases, the J end by 4 bases, with 9 bases between. CDR3 DNA: TGTGCCAGCAGTGTACAGGGTCCAGATACGCAGTATTTT. This gives the protein CASSVQGPDTQYF.

The chain couples TRBV7-3 to TRBJ2-1, with TRBD2 matching over 9 bases. Germline lookup yields CDR1 SGHTA and CDR2 FQGTGA. There are 17 residues in the CDR3. The J segment lost 7 bases and the V segment lost 3 bases, leaving 13 bases of the junction unmatched. The CDR3 loop is CASSLGTSQNRGNEQFF. The CDR3 DNA reads TGTGCCAGCAGCTTGGGGACTAGCCAAAACCGGGGGAATGAGCAGTTCTTC.

The gene calls are TRBV9 and TRBJ2-7; the D gene is possibly TRBD1 (5 bases). Trimming removed 0 bases at V and 0 bases at J, with 10 bases between. The CDR3 runs to 15 residues. The germline CDR1 and CDR2 sequences are SGDLS and YYNGEE. Here the CDR3 DNA reads TGTGCCAGCAGCGTAGCTTGGGGCAGCTCCTACGAGCAGTACTTC. Its protein is CASSVAWGSSYEQYF.

The rearrangement joins TRBV2 to TRBJ1-6, with D tentatively TRBD1 (5 bases). The CDR3 totals 16 residues. Trimming shortened V by 7 bases and J by 10 bases, and 23 bases separated the two germline ends. Germline loops: CDR1 SNHLY, CDR2 FYNNEI. The CDR3 sequence is CASTGGVTQYGSPLHF. CDR3 nucleotides: TGTGCCAGCACCGGGGGGGTAACCCAATATGGATCACCCCTCCACTTT.

The V call is TRBV6-5, the J call TRBJ1-2; a weak D match, TRBD1 (5 bases). The CDR3 is 15 residues long. Per the germline V gene, CDR1 is MNHEY and CDR2 is SVGAGI. V dropped 10 bases and J dropped 0 bases, with 18 bases sitting between them. CDR3 bases: TGTGCCACCTTTTACCGGGACTTTCCTAACTATGGCTACACCTTC. Encoded protein: CATFYRDFPNYGYTF.

The chain carries TRBV4-2 and TRBJ2-5, with D tentatively TRBD2 (6 bases). V gave up 2 bases and J gave up 4 bases, with 26 bases separating them. Germline CDR1 reads LGHNA; CDR2 reads YNFKEQ. This CDR3 has 19 residues. The CDR3 DNA reads TGTGCCAGCAGCCAACACACCCCAGGTGATTCGGGGGTCGGAGAGACCCAGTACTTC. This gives the protein CASSQHTPGDSGVGETQYF.

The J gene is TRBJ1-1, the V gene TRBV6-5; 10 nucleotides match TRBD1. This CDR3 contains 15 residues. V dropped 2 bases and J dropped 8; count of bases not matched to a gene: 8. Germline CDR1 MNHEY, CDR2 SVGAGI. DNA of the CDR3: TGTGCCAGCAGTTACGGGACAGGGGAGTGGTTCGAAGCTTTCTTT. Translation gives CASSYGTGEWFEAFF.

The V gene is TRBV9, the J gene TRBJ1-1; D is undetermined. Trimming stripped 4 bases from V and 3 bases from J, with 10 bases between. Germline V gene data show CDR1 as SGDLS and CDR2 as YYNGEE. The CDR3 runs to 13 residues. The CDR3 reads CASSSHADTEAFF. CDR3 in DNA: TGTGCCAGCAGCTCTCACGCGGACACTGAAGCTTTCTTT.

The chain combines TRBV18 with TRBJ1-1; 8 bases are a match to TRBD1. The CDR3 runs 14 residues. Germline V lookup: CDR1 KGHSH, CDR2 LQKENI. J lost 7 bases, V lost 6 bases, and 10 bases had no gene match. CDR3: CASSIPGQAIEAFF. The CDR3 DNA reads TGTGCCAGCTCCATCCCGGGACAGGCGATTGAAGCTTTCTTT. Looking up the rest from reference TRBV18 and TRBJ1-1 gives the full variable domain: NAGVMQNPRHLVRRRGQEARLRCSPMKGHSHVYWYRQLPEEGLKFMVYLQKENIIDESGMPKERFSAEFPKEGPSILRIQQVVRGDSAAYFCASSIPGQAIEAFFGQGTRLTVV.

The rearrangement links TRBV5-6 to TRBJ1-3; possibly TRBD1 for D (6 bases). The CDR3 runs to 15 residues. CDR1 is SGHDT and CDR2 is YYEEEE in the germline V gene. Trimming pared 1 base from V and 4 bases from J, leaving 12 bases between. DNA of the CDR3: TGTGCCAGCAGCTTGCCCGGGACACTCGGAAACACCATATATTTT. Protein product: CASSLPGTLGNTIYF.

The rearrangement links TRBV7-9 to TRBJ1-3; 8 nucleotides line up with TRBD1. CDR1 and CDR2 (germline): SEHNR, FQNEAQ (reference sequence). The CDR3 consists of 14 residues. Unmatched junction bases numbered 3, after V lost 6 bases and J lost 2 bases. The CDR3 DNA sequence: TGTGCCAGCAGACGACAGGGGCCTGGAAACACCATATATTTT. This sequence encodes CASRRQGPGNTIYF.

The gene calls are TRBV6-1 and TRBJ2-1; 10 nucleotides match TRBD1. The CDR3 is 15 amino acids. Germline V gives CDR1 MNHNS, CDR2 SASEGT. Germline trimming cut 1 base from V and 3 bases from J; bases unmatched to any gene: 0. The CDR3: CASSEGTGGYNEQFF. The CDR3 DNA is TGTGCCAGCAGTGAAGGGACAGGGGGCTACAATGAGCAGTTCTTC.

A single count supports this clone. The CDR3 is CASSVRQGGDTEAFF. The CDR3 DNA sequence: TGTGCCAGCAGCGTTCGGCAGGGTGGGGACACTGAAGCTTTCTTT. The V call is TRBV9, the J call TRBJ1-1; perhaps TRBD1 as D (5 bases). This CDR3 has 15 amino acids. Germline lookup yields CDR1 SGDLS and CDR2 YYNGEE. V shed 2 bases and J shed 3 bases, with 14 bases lying between them.

The V gene is TRBV3-1 (or the pseudogene TRBV3-2), the J gene TRBJ1-2, with D possibly being TRBD1 (6 bases). Trimming removed 1 base at V and 4 bases at J, with 13 bases between. The germline gives CDR1 LGHDT, CDR2 YNNKEL (reference sequence). This CDR3 is built from 15 residues. The CDR3 region is CASSQGQAGFYGYTF. The DNA of the CDR3 is TGTGCCAGCAGCCAAGGACAGGCAGGGTTCTATGGCTACACCTTC.

This clone was counted a few times. V and J are TRBV7-9 and TRBJ1-1; unclear D gene. The V and J ends lost 1 base and 1 base respectively, with 7 bases between them. This CDR3 is 14 amino acids long. Germline-derived CDR1 and CDR2 are SEHNR and FQNEAQ (reference sequence). CDR3 region: CASSLGAGNTEAFF. The DNA of the CDR3 is TGTGCCAGCAGCTTAGGGGCAGGGAACACTGAAGCTTTCTTT. Combining the CDR3 with reference TRBV7-9 and TRBJ1-1 gives the whole variable domain DTGVSQNPRHKITKRGQNVTFRCDPISEHNRLYWYRQTLGQGPEFLTYFQNEAQLEKSRLLSDRFSAERPKGSFSTLEIQRTEQGDSAMYLCASSLGAGNTEAFFGQGTRLTVV.

The chain has TRBV20-1 and TRBJ2-3, with 9 bases matching TRBD2. This CDR3 contains 14 residues. Germline CDR1 and CDR2: DFQATT and SNEGSKA (reference sequence). V was pared by 3 bases and J by 2 bases, with 3 bases of the junction left unmatched. The CDR3 reads CSASSGGPTDTQYF. CDR3 bases: TGCAGTGCTAGTAGCGGGGGCCCCACAGATACGCAGTATTTT.